This entry features one TCR beta chain sequence. The antigen this receptor binds is unknown. No base-level quality is on record; no much larger clone is a single base apart. The data stem from a study of blood T cell repertoires in COVID-19 (TCRdb year 2020). Regarding the complete study: The collaborator samples originated in the United States, Italy and Spain and spanned the acute and convalescent phases of COVID-19. The sample metadata nearly always contained a de-identified subject ID, COVID-19 status, age in years and sex. Samples were obtained from the ongoing ImmuneRACE study (first 160 participants) and from 1,254 subjects provided by 6 global collaborators. The repertoires were released in a freely available public database intended as a resource for research on the immune response to SARS-CoV-2. Where available, HLA class I and class II types were taken from metadata supplied by the sample provider and were not determined by assay-based typing. The prospective study material was composed of cDNA or gDNA derived from T cells, B-cell-depleted T cells, or PBMCs. Subjects who had been exposed to COVID-19, were actively infected with it, or had recovered from it provided the deeply sampled blood TCRbeta repertoires that made up the dataset. Results and caveats for the whole study, not just this receptor: How much clinical and demographic metadata was included differed by source and by participant, and the metadata was provided uncurated.

TCRbeta CDR3 regions were amplified from genomic DNA by means of the immunoSEQ Assay, a bias-controlled multiplex PCR. Per the original workflow: The number of nucleated cells in each sample was estimated from the amplification of reference gene primers within the assay. To quantify the absolute abundance of each unique TCRbeta CDR3 rearrangement, sequence reads were collapsed and filtered. For each sample, productive Simpson clonality was calculated as the square root of Simpson's diversity index over productive rearrangements. TCRdb holds this immuneACCESS table with in-frame rearrangements only. Some clones are missing; in checked studies, unresolved V genes explain under half, and the rest has no known cause. From that table come the V and J calls and clone size; the DNA was used to work out D and trimming. The sample table contains around 72,000 clones; only one count was recorded for about four fifths of them. The ten largest clones represent over 15% of the sample.

Collaborating institutions collected whole blood in K2EDTA tubes following their own protocols. Collaborator samples were shipped for TCRbeta analysis as frozen whole blood, isolated PBMCs, or DNA extracted from either sample type. The sample was peripheral blood. This TCR was sampled from a human donor in a cohort sampled during active COVID-19.

The sequence in DNA is TGTGCCAGCAGCTTGTTCGGTTACCAAGAGACCCAGTACTTC. Translated, it reads CASSLFGYQETQYF. The rearrangement combines TRBV5-6 with TRBJ2-5; no D segment can be confidently identified. The V end loses 1 base and the J end loses 0 bases, and a stretch of 7 bases separates them. Sequences SGHDT (CDR1) and YYEEEE (CDR2) are obtained from the germline V gene. The CDR3 contains 14 residues, cysteine and phenylalanine counted. Just the 42-base CDR3 DNA is kept, in frame starting at base 1.